This T cell receptor beta chain derives from a study of Graves' ophthalmopathy and Graves' hyperthyroidism. Across the study: The authors collected peripheral blood at initial diagnosis, before any treatment. Study-wide results and limits: In blood appeared most of the expanded thyroid clonotypes whose frequency exceeded 0.001.

No donor had other autoimmune disease, uncontrolled infection, pregnancy or lactation. Clinical symptoms, serum thyroxine, TRAb, thyroid ultrasound and orbital computed tomography formed the basis of diagnosis. Transcripts of RNA were the source for amplifying TCR beta CDR3 regions. A first-round RT-PCR used HTBI primers, followed by a second-round multiplex PCR. One entry per CDR3 protein results from TCRdb running MiXCR on the multiplex PCR reads. The table includes about 700,000 distinct CDR3 sequences, about two fifths detected once. This clonotype was counted ten times or more. Its antigen is as yet unknown. The CDR3 is 13 residues long. Germline V gives CDR1 DFQATT, CDR2 SNEGSKA (reference sequence). Trimming left V 5 bases short and J 6 bases short, with 16 bases between.

This sequence was found in an adult man with Graves' ophthalmopathy. Material: peripheral blood. The rearrangement uses TRBV20-1 and TRBJ1-2; D perhaps matches TRBD1 (5 bases). CDR3 region: CSALGTALDGYTF. In DNA form, the CDR3 reads TGCAGTGCTTTGGGGACCGCCCTTGATGGCTACACCTTC.